Listed here are 6 T cell receptor beta chains from one sample, sequenced in a study of OX40 agonist ivuxolimab in advanced cancers. TCRdb's copy holds only in-frame clones and misses some; the assay was immunoSEQ multiplex PCR. The repertoire holds 80,000 to 100,000 clones, with about 92% as singletons. The specimen was CD4+ or CD8+ T cells sorted from blood, collected in a trial of the OX40 agonist ivuxolimab. The receptors shown here come from an adult with an advanced solid tumor such as melanoma, head and neck, liver or kidney cancer.

The chain couples TRBV5-4 to TRBJ1-1; D is unresolved. This CDR3 has 15 residues. The germline V gene encodes CDR1 SGHNT and CDR2 YYREEE (reference sequence). The V end lost 4 bases, the J end lost 0 bases, and 13 bases lay between the germline ends. The CDR3 sequence is CASSAMDGVNTEAFF. The CDR3 DNA reads TGTGCCAGCAGCGCTATGGACGGTGTGAACACTGAAGCTTTCTTT.

V usage is TRBV5-4 and J usage is TRBJ2-3, with 8 bases lining up with TRBD2. Germline CDR1 is SGHNT and CDR2 is YYREEE (reference sequence). Trimming at V came to 4 bases and at J to 0 bases, leaving 7 bases not matched to a gene. The CDR3 is 16 amino acids. The CDR3 region has the DNA TGTGCCAGCAGCCAGGGGACTAGTCTGAGCACAGATACGCAGTATTTT. This codes for CASSQGTSLSTDTQYF.

V is TRBV28 and J is TRBJ1-6; perhaps TRBD1 as D (5 bases). Germline values: CDR1 MDHEN, CDR2 SYDVKM. The CDR3 length is 17 residues. Trimming removed 6 bases from V and 4 bases from J, with 19 bases in between. The CDR3 spells CASRGGRGAIYNSPLHF. In DNA form, the CDR3 reads TGTGCCAGCAGAGGAGGTAGGGGTGCGATTTATAATTCACCCCTCCACTTT.

The chain employs TRBV11-2 and TRBJ2-5; possibly TRBD1 or TRBD2 for D (5 bases each). The CDR3 spans 14 residues. V lost 1 base to trimming and J lost 1 base, with 7 bases between them. The germline gives CDR1 SGHAT, CDR2 FQNNGV. This CDR3 is CASSLGGGQETQYF. The CDR3 DNA reads as TGTGCCAGCAGCTTAGGTGGGGGCCAAGAGACCCAGTACTTC.

The genes are TRBV19 and TRBJ1-1; possible D gene TRBD1, 5 bases. Germline CDR1 is LNHDA and CDR2 is SQIVND (reference sequence). The CDR3 runs 14 residues. Trimming cost V 3 bases and J 3 bases, with 11 bases left between them. Here the CDR3 reads CASSISGADTEAFF. The CDR3 DNA is TGTGCCAGTAGTATCTCCGGGGCTGACACTGAAGCTTTCTTT.

This chain uses TRBV12-5 with TRBJ1-2; the D is unclear. Germline-derived CDR1 and CDR2 are LGHNT and FRNRAP. The CDR3 is 13 residues long. Trimming cost V 4 bases and J 2 bases, with 8 bases left between them. CDR3 amino acids: CASGYDVNYGYTF. In DNA, the CDR3 is TGTGCTAGTGGTTATGACGTAAACTATGGCTACACCTTC.